This paragraph covers one T cell receptor beta chain sequence. Its matching antigen is unknown. This sample is drawn from a study of T cell responses to AZD1222 COVID-19 vaccine. V was pared by 5 bases and J by 1 base, with 11 bases between. This CDR3 is 14 amino acids long. CDR1 is SGHAT and CDR2 is FQNNGV in the germline V gene. Repertoires were generated with immunoSEQ multiplex PCR, while TCRdb's copy carries only in-frame clones and drops some. The sample lists about 180,000 clones, around 90% seen once, with about 9.9% in the top ten. Second-dose intervals near 4 or 12 weeks were combined. Study-wide results and limits: No repertoire was sampled before or during the peak T cell response, only after it. Reports say nearly half of spike-specific TCRs go after unmutated variant regions.

The chain combines TRBV11-2 with TRBJ1-1; possibly TRBD1 for D (5 bases). The source is an adult who received the AZD1222 COVID-19 vaccine. Sequencing was performed on peripheral blood, taken 28 days after the second AZD1222 dose. CDR3 in DNA: TGTGCCAGCAGCGTGGGACGCCGGAACACTGAAGCTTTCTTT. It translates to CASSVGRRNTEAFF.